This T cell receptor beta chain was obtained from a study of blood T cell repertoires in COVID-19. As for the study in general: The cDNA or gDNA used as material had been derived from T cells, B-cell-depleted T cells, or PBMCs.

Trimming took 1 base from V and 4 from J; bases not matched to a gene: 5. The CDR3 has 17 residues. Germline assignment: CDR1 SGHTA and CDR2 FQGNSA. The authors' processing: Reference gene primer amplification gave estimated nucleated cell counts. Produced via immunoSEQ multiplex PCR; TCRdb's table is partial and in-frame only. V, J and clone size derive from that table, while D and trimming were established from the DNA sequence. The sample carries some 100,000 clones, more than 80% recorded once. This TCR was sampled from a human donor in a cohort sampled during active COVID-19. The rearrangement joins TRBV7-2 to TRBJ2-5; 14 nucleotides match TRBD2. Sequencing input: peripheral blood. The CDR3 loop reads CASSLEGGTSGRETQYF. In DNA form, the CDR3 reads TGTGCCAGCAGCTTAGAAGGAGGGACTAGCGGGAGAGAGACCCAGTACTTC.